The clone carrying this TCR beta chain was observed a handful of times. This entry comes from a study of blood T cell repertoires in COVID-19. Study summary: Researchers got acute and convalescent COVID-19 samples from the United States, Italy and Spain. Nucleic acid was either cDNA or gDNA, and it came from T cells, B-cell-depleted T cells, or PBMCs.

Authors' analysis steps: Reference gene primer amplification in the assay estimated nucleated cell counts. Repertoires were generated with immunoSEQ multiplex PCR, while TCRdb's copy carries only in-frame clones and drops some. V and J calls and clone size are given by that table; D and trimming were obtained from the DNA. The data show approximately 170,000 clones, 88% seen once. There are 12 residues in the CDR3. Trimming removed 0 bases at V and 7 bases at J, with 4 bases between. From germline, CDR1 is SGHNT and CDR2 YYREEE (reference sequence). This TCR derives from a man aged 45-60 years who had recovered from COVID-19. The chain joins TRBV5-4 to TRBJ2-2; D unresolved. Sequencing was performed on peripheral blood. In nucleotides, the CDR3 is TGTGCCAGCAGCTTGGCGGTCGGGGAGCTGTTTTTT. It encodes CASSLAVGELFF.